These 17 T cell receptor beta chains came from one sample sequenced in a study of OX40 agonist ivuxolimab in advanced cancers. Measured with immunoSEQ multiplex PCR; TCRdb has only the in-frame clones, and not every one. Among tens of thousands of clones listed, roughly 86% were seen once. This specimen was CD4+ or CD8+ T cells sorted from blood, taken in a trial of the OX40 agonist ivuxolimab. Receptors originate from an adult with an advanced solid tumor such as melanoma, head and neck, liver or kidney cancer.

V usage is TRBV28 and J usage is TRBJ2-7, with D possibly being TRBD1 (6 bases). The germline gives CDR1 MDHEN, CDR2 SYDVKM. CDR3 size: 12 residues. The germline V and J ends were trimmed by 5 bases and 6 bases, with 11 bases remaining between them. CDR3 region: CASSGVGGEQYF. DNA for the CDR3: TGTGCCAGCAGTGGGGTAGGGGGCGAGCAGTACTTC.

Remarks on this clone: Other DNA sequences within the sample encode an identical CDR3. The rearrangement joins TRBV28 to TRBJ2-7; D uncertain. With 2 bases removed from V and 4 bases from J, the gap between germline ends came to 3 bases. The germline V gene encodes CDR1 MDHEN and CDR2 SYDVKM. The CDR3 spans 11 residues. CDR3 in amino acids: CASSLGYEQYF. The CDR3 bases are TGTGCCAGCAGTTTAGGGTACGAGCAGTACTTC.

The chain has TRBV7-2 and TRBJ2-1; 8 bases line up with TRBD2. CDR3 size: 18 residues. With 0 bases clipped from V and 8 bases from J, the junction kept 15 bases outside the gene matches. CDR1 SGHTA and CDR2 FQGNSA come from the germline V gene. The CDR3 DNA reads TGTGCCAGCAGCTTAGCAAAGGGGAGCGGGAGCCTCTCCCATGAGCAGTTCTTC. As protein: CASSLAKGSGSLSHEQFF.

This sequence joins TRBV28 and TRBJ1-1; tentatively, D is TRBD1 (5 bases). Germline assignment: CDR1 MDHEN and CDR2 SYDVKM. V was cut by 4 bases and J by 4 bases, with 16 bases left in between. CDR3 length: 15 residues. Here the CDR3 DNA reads TGTGCCAGCAGTTCCTACAGGTTAACGACCACTGAAGCTTTCTTT. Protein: CASSSYRLTTTEAFF.

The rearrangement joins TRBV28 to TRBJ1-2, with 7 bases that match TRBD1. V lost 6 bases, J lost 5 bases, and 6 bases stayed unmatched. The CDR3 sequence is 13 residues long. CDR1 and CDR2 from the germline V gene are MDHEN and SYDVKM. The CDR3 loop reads CASSQGGTYGYTF. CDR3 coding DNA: TGTGCCAGCAGCCAGGGGGGCACTTATGGCTACACCTTC.

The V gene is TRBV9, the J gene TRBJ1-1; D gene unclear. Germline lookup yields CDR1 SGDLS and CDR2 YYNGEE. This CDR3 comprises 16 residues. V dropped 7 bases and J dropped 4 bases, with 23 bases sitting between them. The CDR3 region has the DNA TGTGCCAGCTCCGTCCGGGATTCAGGACCCAGCACTGAAGCTTTCTTT. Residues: CASSVRDSGPSTEAFF.

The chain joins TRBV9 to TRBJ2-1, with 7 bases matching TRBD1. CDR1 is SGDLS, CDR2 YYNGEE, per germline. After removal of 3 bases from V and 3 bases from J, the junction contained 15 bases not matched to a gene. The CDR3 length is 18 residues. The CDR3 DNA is TGTGCCAGCAGCGACCCACTCACCGGGACAGATTTCTACAATGAGCAGTTCTTC. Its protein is CASSDPLTGTDFYNEQFF.

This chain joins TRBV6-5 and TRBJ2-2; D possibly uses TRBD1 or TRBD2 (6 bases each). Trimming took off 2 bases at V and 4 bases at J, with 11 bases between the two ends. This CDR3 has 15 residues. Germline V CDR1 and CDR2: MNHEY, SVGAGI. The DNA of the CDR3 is TGTGCCAGCAGTTACCCGGGGGCAAGCACCGGGGAGCTGTTTTTT. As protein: CASSYPGASTGELFF.

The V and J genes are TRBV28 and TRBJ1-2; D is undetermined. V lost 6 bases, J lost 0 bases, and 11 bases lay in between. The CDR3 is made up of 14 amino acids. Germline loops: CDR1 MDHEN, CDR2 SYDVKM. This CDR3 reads CASRPPQTNYGYTF. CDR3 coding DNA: TGTGCCAGCAGACCCCCCCAGACTAACTATGGCTACACCTTC.

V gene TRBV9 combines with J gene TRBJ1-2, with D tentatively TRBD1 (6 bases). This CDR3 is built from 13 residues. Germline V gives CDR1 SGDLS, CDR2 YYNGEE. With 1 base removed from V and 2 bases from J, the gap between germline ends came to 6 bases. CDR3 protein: CASSVTGNYGYTF. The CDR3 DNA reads TGTGCCAGCAGCGTAACAGGGAACTATGGCTACACCTTC.

The CDR3 coding sequence is TGTGCCAGCAGCCCCTTTAACGGTGAGCAGTTCTTC. The encoded protein is CASSPFNGEQFF. This chain joins TRBV7-2 and TRBJ2-1; D gene ambiguous. Germline lookup yields CDR1 SGHTA and CDR2 FQGNSA. With 5 bases removed from V and 9 bases from J, the gap between germline ends came to 11 bases. The CDR3 totals 12 residues.

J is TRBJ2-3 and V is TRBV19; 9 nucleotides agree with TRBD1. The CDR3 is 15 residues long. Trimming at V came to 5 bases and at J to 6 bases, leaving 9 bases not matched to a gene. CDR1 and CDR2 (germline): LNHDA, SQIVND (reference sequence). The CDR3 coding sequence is TGTGCCAGTAGTTTCCGGGACAGGGCTTACGATACGCAGTATTTT. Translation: CASSFRDRAYDTQYF.

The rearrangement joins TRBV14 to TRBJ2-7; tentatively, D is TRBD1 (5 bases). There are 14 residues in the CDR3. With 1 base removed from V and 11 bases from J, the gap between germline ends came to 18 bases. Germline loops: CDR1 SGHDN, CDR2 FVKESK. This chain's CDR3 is CASSQVGRVSKKYF. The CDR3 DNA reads TGTGCCAGCAGCCAAGTAGGCAGGGTATCCAAAAAGTACTTC.

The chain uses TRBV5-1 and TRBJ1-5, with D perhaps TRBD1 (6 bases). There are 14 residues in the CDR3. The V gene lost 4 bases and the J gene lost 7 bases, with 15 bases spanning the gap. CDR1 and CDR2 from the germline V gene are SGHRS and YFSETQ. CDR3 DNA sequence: TGCGCCAGCAGCCTAGGCTTCCAGGGGCAGCCCCAGCATTTT. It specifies CASSLGFQGQPQHF.

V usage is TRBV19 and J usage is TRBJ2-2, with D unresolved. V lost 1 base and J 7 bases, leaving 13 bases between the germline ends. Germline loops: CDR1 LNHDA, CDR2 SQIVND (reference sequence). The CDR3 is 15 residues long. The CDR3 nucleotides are TGTGCCAGTAGTATAGGTAACAGCGTGAGCGGGGAGCTGTTTTTT. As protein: CASSIGNSVSGELFF.

The DNA for the CDR3 is TGCGCCAGCAGCCAGGATGGGATTAGCGCCTTTGGCGAGACCCAGTACTTC. Protein: CASSQDGISAFGETQYF. This chain connects TRBV4-1 to TRBJ2-5; TRBD2 is a possible D gene (5 bases). Germline CDR1 MGHRA, CDR2 YSYEKL. The germline V and J ends were trimmed by 3 bases and 5 bases, with 22 bases remaining between them. CDR3 length: 17 amino acids.

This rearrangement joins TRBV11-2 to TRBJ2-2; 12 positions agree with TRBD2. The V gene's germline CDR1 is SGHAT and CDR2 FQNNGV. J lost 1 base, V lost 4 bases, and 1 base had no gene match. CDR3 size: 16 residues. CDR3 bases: TGTGCCAGCAGCTCGGGACTAGCGGGGAACACCGGGGAGCTGTTTTTT. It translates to CASSSGLAGNTGELFF. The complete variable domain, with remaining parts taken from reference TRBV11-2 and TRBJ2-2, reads EAGVAQSPRYKIIEKRQSVAFWCNPISGHATLYWYQQILGQGPKLLIQFQNNGVVDDSQLPKDRFSAERLKGVDSTLKIQPAKLEDSAVYLCASSSGLAGNTGELFFGEGSRLTVL.